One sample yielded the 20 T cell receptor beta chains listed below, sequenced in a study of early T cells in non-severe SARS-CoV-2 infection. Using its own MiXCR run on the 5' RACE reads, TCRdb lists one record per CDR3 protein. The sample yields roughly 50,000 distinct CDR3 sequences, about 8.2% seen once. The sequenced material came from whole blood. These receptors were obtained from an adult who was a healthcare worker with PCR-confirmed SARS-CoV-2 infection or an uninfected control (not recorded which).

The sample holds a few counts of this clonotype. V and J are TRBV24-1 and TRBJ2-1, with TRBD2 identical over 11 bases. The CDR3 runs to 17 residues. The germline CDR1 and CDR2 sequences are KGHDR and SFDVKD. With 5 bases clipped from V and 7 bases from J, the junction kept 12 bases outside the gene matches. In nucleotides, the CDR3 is TGTGCCACCAGTGCAATTAAGACTAGCGGGGAGAGGAATGAGCAGTTCTTC. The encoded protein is CATSAIKTSGERNEQFF.

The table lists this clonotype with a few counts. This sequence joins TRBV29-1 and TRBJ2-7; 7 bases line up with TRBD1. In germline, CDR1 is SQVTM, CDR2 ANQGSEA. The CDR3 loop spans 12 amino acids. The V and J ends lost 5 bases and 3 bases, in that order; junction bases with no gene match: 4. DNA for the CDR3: TGCAGCGTTCAAGGGACAGACTACGAGCAGTACTTC. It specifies CSVQGTDYEQYF.

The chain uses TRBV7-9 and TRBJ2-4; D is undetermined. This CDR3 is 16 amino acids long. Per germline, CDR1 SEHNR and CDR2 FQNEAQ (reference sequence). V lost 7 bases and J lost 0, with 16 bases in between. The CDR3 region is CASTPSPQLAKNIQYF. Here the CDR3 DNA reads TGTGCCAGCACCCCATCCCCCCAGTTAGCCAAAAACATTCAGTACTTC.

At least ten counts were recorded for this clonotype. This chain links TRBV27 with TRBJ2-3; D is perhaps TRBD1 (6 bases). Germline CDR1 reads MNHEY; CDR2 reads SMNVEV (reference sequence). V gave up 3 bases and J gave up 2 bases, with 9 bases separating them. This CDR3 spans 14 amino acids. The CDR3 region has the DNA TGTGCCAGCAGTTTTCAGGGGACCACAGATACGCAGTATTTT. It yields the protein CASSFQGTTDTQYF.

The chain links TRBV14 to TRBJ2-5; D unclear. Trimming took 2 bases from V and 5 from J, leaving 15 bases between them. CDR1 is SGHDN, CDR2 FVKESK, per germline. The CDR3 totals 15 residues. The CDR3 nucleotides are TGTGCCAGCAGCCAAAGGTCCATCCAGGAGGAGACCCAGTACTTC. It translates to CASSQRSIQEETQYF.

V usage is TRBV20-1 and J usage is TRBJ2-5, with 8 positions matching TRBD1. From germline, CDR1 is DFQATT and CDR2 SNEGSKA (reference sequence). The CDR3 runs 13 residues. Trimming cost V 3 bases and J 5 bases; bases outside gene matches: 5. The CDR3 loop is CSARSRTGETQYF. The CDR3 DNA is TGCAGTGCTAGGAGCCGGACAGGGGAGACCCAGTACTTC.

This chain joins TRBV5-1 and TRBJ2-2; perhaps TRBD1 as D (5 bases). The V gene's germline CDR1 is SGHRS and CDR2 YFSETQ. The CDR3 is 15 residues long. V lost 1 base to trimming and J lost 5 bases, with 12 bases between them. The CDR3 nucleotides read TGCGCCAGCAGCTTGACCGGACAAACTACCGGGGAGCTGTTTTTT. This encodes CASSLTGQTTGELFF.

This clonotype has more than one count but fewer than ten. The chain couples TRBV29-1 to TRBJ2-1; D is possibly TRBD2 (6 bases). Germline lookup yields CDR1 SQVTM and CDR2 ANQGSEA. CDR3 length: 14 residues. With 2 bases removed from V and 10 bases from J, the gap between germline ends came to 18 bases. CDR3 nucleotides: TGCAGCGTTGAACCGGCGGGATTGGTCATAGAGCAGTTCTTC. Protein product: CSVEPAGLVIEQFF.

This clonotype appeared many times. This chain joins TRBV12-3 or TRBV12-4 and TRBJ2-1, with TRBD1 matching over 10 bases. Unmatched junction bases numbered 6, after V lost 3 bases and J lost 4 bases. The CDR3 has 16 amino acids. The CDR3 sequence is CASSLFPGQGYNEQFF. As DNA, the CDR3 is TGTGCCAGCAGTTTGTTTCCGGGACAGGGGTACAATGAGCAGTTCTTC.

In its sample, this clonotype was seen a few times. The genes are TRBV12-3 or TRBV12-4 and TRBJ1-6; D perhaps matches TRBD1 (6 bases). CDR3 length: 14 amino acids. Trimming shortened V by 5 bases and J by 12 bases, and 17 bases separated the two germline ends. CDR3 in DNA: TGTGCCAGCAGTACCGGGACAAGGCAAGGACCCCTCCACTTT. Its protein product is CASSTGTRQGPLHF.

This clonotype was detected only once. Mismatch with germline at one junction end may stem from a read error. CDR3 nucleotide sequence: TGTGCTAGCAGCCCAGCCCCGGGGGGTTCCAGGGGGACCCAGTACTTC. Protein product: CASSPAPGGSRGTQYF. The rearrangement joins TRBV9 to TRBJ2-5; perhaps TRBD2 as D (7 bases). The germline V gene has CDR1 SGDLS and CDR2 YYNGEE. The CDR3 spans 16 residues. Variable domain in full (rest from reference TRBV9 and TRBJ2-5): DSGVTQTPKHLITATGQRVTLRCSPRSGDLSVYWYQQSLDQGLQFLIQYYNGEERAKGNILERFSAQQFPDLHSELNLSSLELGDSALYFCASSPAPGGSRGTQYFGPGTRLLVL.

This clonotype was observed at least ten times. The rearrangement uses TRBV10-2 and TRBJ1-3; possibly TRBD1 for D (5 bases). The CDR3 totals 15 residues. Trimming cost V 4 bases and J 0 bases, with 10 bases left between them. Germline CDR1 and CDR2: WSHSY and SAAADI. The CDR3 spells CASSAQGSSGNTIYF. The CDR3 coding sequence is TGCGCCAGCAGTGCTCAGGGATCCTCTGGAAACACCATATATTTT.

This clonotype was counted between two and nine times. The CDR3 sequence: CASSLAGGALNGYTF. The CDR3 DNA reads as TGTGCCAGCAGCTTAGCGGGGGGGGCCTTAAATGGCTACACCTTC. The chain employs TRBV7-8 and TRBJ1-2; possibly TRBD1 for D (6 bases). Germline V gives CDR1 SGHVS, CDR2 FQNEAQ. CDR3 length equals 15 residues. V lost 0 bases to trimming and J lost 6 bases, with 14 bases between them.

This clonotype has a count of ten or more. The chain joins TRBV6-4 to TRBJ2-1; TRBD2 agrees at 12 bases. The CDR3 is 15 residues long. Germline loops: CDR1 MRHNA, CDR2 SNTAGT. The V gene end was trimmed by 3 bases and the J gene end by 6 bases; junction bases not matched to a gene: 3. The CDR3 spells CASSEASGGANEQFF. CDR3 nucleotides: TGTGCCAGCAGTGAGGCTAGCGGGGGGGCCAATGAGCAGTTCTTC.

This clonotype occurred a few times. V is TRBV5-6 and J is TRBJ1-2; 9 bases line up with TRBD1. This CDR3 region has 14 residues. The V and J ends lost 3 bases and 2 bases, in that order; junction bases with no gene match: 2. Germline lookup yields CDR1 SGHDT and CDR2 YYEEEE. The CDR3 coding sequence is TGTGCCAGCAGCTGGGACAGGGAGAACTATGGCTACACCTTC. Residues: CASSWDRENYGYTF.

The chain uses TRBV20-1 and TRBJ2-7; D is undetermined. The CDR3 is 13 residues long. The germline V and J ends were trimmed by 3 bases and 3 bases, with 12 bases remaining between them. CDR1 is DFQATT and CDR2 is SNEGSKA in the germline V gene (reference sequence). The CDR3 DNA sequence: TGCAGTGCTAGTCTCCAGCGCAACTACGAGCAGTACTTC. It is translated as CSASLQRNYEQYF.

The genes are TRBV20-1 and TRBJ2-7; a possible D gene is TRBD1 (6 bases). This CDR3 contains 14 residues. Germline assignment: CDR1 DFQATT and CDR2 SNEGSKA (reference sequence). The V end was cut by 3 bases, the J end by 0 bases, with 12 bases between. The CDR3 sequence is CSASRQVHSYEQYF. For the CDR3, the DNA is TGCAGTGCTAGTCGACAGGTACACTCCTACGAGCAGTACTTC.

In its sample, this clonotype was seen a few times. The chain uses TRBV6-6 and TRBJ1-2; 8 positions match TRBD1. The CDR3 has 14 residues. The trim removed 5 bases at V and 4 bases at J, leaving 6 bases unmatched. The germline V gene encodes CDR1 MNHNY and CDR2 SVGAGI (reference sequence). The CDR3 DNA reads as TGTGCCAGCAGTCTACCGGGACAGGTCTATGGCTACACCTTC. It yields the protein CASSLPGQVYGYTF.

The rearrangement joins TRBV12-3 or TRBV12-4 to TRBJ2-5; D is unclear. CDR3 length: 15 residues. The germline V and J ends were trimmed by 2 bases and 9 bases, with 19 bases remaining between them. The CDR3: CASSLNNGYLLAQYF. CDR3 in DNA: TGTGCCAGCAGTTTAAACAACGGATATCTCTTGGCCCAGTACTTC.

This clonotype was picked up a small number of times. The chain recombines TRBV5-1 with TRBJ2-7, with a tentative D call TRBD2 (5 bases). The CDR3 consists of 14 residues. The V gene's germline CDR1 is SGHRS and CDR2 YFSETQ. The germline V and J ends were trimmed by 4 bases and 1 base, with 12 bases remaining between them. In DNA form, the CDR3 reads TGCGCCAGCAGCCGGGATTCGGCGTCCTACGAGCAGTACTTC. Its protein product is CASSRDSASYEQYF.